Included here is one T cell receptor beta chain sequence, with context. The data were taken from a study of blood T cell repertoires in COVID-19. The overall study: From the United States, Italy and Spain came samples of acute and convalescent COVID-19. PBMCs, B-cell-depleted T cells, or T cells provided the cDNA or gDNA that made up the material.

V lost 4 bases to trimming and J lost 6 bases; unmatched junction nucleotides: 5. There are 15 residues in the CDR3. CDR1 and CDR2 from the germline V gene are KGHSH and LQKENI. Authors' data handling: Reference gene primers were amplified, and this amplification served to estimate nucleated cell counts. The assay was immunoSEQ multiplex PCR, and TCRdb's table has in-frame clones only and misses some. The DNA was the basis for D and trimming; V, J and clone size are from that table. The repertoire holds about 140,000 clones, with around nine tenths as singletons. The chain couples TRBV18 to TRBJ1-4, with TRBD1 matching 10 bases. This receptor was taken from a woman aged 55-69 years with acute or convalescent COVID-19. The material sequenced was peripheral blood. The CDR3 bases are TGTGCCAGCTCACAAAGGGGGACAGGGGATGAAAAACTGTTTTTT. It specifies CASSQRGTGDEKLFF.